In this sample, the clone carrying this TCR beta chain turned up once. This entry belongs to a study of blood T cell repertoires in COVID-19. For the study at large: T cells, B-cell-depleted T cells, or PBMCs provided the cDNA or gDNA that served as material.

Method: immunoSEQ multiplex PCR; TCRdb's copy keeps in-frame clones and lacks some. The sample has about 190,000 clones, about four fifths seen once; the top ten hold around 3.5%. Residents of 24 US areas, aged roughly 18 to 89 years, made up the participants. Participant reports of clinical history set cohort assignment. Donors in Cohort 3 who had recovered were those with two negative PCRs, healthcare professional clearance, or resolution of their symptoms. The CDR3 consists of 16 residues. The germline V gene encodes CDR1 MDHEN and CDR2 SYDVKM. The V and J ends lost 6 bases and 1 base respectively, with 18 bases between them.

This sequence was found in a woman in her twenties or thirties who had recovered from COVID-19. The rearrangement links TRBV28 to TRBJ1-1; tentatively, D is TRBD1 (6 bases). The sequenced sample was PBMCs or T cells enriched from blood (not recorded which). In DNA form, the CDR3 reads TGTGCCAGCAGCCAAGGGGGGGGCCAATGGAACACTGAAGCTTTCTTT. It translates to CASSQGGGQWNTEAFF.